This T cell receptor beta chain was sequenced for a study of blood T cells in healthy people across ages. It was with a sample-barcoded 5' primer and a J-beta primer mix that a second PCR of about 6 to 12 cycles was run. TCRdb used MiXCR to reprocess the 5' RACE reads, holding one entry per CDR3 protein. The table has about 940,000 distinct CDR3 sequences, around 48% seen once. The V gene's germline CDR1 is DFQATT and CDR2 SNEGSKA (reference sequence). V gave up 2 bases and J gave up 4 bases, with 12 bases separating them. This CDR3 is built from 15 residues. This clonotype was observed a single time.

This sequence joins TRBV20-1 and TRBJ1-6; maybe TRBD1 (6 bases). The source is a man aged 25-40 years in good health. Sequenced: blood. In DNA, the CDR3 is TGCAGTGCTAGACTGGACAGCGGATATAATTCACCCCTCCACTTT. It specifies CSARLDSGYNSPLHF.